A selection of T cell receptor beta chains follows, all from one sample in a study of blood T cell repertoires in COVID-19. This table comes from immunoSEQ multiplex PCR, and its TCRdb copy is limited to in-frame clones, with some not included. The sample has roughly 320,000 clones; just under 90% are singletons. Sequenced material: peripheral blood. The receptor source for this set is a woman in her 30s with COVID-19, enrolled during active disease. CDR3s include the opening cysteine and the closing phenylalanine or tryptophan. Each record gives: V gene, clone size, J gene, D gene, CDR3 protein, CDR3 DNA. A D gene is named only where the DNA matches it firmly. Clone size is shown for a subset of rows, as once, few, many or a class of expanded clone.

V gene: TRBV7-9
clone size: .
J gene: TRBJ1-1
D gene: .
CDR3 protein: CASSFNPDTLDTEAFF
CDR3 DNA: TGTGCCAGCAGCTTCAACCCCGACACCTTGGACACTGAAGCTTTCTTT

V gene: TRBV18
clone size: .
J gene: TRBJ1-6
D gene: TRBD1
CDR3 protein: CASSPPSGQGAGSPLHF
CDR3 DNA: TGTGCCAGCTCACCACCCTCGGGACAGGGGGCGGGTTCACCCCTCCACTTT

V gene: TRBV9
clone size: .
J gene: TRBJ1-1
D gene: TRBD1
CDR3 protein: CASSVAWDRPTEAFF
CDR3 DNA: TGTGCCAGCAGCGTAGCATGGGACAGGCCCACTGAAGCTTTCTTT

V gene: TRBV10-3
clone size: .
J gene: TRBJ1-1
D gene: .
CDR3 protein: CAISESAGKGSTEAFF
CDR3 DNA: TGTGCCATCAGTGAGTCCGCGGGGAAAGGGAGCACTGAAGCTTTCTTT

V gene: TRBV19
clone size: .
J gene: TRBJ2-1
D gene: TRBD2
CDR3 protein: CASSWASGGSEEQFF
CDR3 DNA: TGTGCCAGTAGTTGGGCTAGCGGGGGTTCTGAGGAGCAGTTCTTC

V gene: TRBV5-1
clone size: once
J gene: TRBJ1-2
D gene: .
CDR3 protein: CASSRGGEYYGYTF
CDR3 DNA: TGCGCCAGCAGCCGTGGCGGGGAATACTATGGCTACACCTTC

V gene: TRBV7-8
clone size: .
J gene: TRBJ1-6
D gene: .
CDR3 protein: CASSFNRVGRNSPLHF
CDR3 DNA: TGTGCCAGCAGCTTCAACAGGGTTGGTCGGAATTCACCCCTCCACTTT

V gene: TRBV10-2
clone size: .
J gene: TRBJ2-6
D gene: TRBD1
CDR3 protein: CASRPPGQSSGANVLTF
CDR3 DNA: TGCGCCAGCAGGCCCCCGGGACAGAGCTCTGGGGCCAACGTCCTGACTTTC

V gene: TRBV2
clone size: .
J gene: TRBJ2-1
D gene: .
CDR3 protein: CASSVRGLYNEQFF
CDR3 DNA: TGTGCCAGCAGCGTCCGGGGACTCTACAATGAGCAGTTCTTC

V gene: TRBV6-5
clone size: .
J gene: TRBJ2-5
D gene: TRBD2
CDR3 protein: CASSASGGRETQYF
CDR3 DNA: TGTGCCAGCAGCGCTAGCGGGGGAAGAGAGACCCAGTACTTC

V gene: TRBV5-1
clone size: .
J gene: TRBJ2-2
D gene: TRBD2
CDR3 protein: CASSLIAGPGSGELFF
CDR3 DNA: TGCGCCAGCAGCTTGATAGCGGGCCCCGGGTCCGGGGAGCTGTTTTTT

V gene: TRBV7-2
clone size: .
J gene: TRBJ2-3
D gene: TRBD2
CDR3 protein: CASLAGGSTDTQYF
CDR3 DNA: TGTGCCAGCCTAGCGGGGGGAAGCACAGATACGCAGTATTTT